These T cell receptor beta chains were read from a single sample in a study of OX40 agonist ivuxolimab in advanced cancers. Clones were sequenced by immunoSEQ multiplex PCR, and TCRdb holds only the in-frame ones, with some missing. Of 30,000 to 40,000 clones in the sample, about nine tenths were seen once. The sequences come from CD4+ or CD8+ T cells sorted from blood, collected in a trial of the OX40 agonist ivuxolimab. The origin of the receptors is an adult with an advanced solid tumor such as melanoma, head and neck, liver or kidney cancer. CDR3s include the opening cysteine and the closing phenylalanine or tryptophan. The D gene is left open where the match is weak. Size values are once, few and many counts, or a class for expanded clones, and some rows have none.

d_call: TRBD1; clone_size: NA; j_call: TRBJ1-2; v_call: TRBV19; cdr3_nt: TGTGCCAGTACCCCTTGGACAGGGAGCTATGGCTACACCTTC; cdr3_aa: CASTPWTGSYGYTF
d_call: TRBD2; clone_size: NA; j_call: TRBJ2-5; v_call: TRBV11-1; cdr3_nt: TGTGCCAGCAGCCCGGGACTACAAGAGACCCAGTACTTC; cdr3_aa: CASSPGLQETQYF
d_call: NA; clone_size: NA; j_call: TRBJ1-3; v_call: TRBV25-1; cdr3_nt: TGTGCCAGCAGTGAACGGGGCAGGGGAAACACCATATATTTT; cdr3_aa: CASSERGRGNTIYF
d_call: TRBD2; clone_size: NA; j_call: TRBJ2-7; v_call: TRBV30; cdr3_nt: TGTGCCTGGAGTATTGCGGGAGGGCCACGGCAGTACTTC; cdr3_aa: CAWSIAGGPRQYF
d_call: NA; clone_size: NA; j_call: TRBJ2-7; v_call: TRBV28; cdr3_nt: TGTGCCAGCAGTTCCTCAGGGTGGGAGCAGTACTTC; cdr3_aa: CASSSSGWEQYF
d_call: NA; clone_size: NA; j_call: TRBJ2-2; v_call: TRBV5-1; cdr3_nt: TGCGCCAGCAGAGGGGCGGAGGACACCGGGGAGCTGTTTTTT; cdr3_aa: CASRGAEDTGELFF
d_call: TRBD1; clone_size: NA; j_call: TRBJ1-2; v_call: TRBV5-1; cdr3_nt: TGCGCCAGCAGCTCCCATACCGGGACAGCTTTTACCCAGGGTGGCTACACCTTC; cdr3_aa: CASSSHTGTAFTQGGYTF
d_call: TRBD1; clone_size: NA; j_call: TRBJ1-3; v_call: TRBV19; cdr3_nt: TGTGCCAGTTGGACAGGGGGCGCGAACACCATATATTTT; cdr3_aa: CASWTGGANTIYF
d_call: NA; clone_size: NA; j_call: TRBJ2-1; v_call: TRBV7-6; cdr3_nt: TGTGCCAGCAGCCCAGTCCACTTCAATGAGCAGTTCTTC; cdr3_aa: CASSPVHFNEQFF
d_call: NA; clone_size: NA; j_call: TRBJ2-4; v_call: TRBV5-1; cdr3_nt: TGCGCCAGCAGCTTGGCGGTCCTTTCCGGGGACATTCAGTACTTC; cdr3_aa: CASSLAVLSGDIQYF
d_call: TRBD1; clone_size: NA; j_call: TRBJ2-6; v_call: TRBV19; cdr3_nt: TGTGCCAGTAGTAGGGACAGGGGAGCGTTTGGGGCCAACGTCCTGACTTTC; cdr3_aa: CASSRDRGAFGANVLTF
d_call: TRBD2; clone_size: few; j_call: TRBJ2-7; v_call: TRBV4-2; cdr3_nt: TGTGCCAGCAGCCAAGAAGCTAGCGGACCCGCCTACGAGCAGTACTTC; cdr3_aa: CASSQEASGPAYEQYF
d_call: TRBD1; clone_size: NA; j_call: TRBJ1-2; v_call: TRBV5-4; cdr3_nt: TGTGCCAGCAGCCCCAGGACAGGGGACGACTATGGCTACACCTTC; cdr3_aa: CASSPRTGDDYGYTF
d_call: TRBD1; clone_size: NA; j_call: TRBJ2-7; v_call: TRBV5-1; cdr3_nt: TGCGCCAGCAGCTTGACGGGACAGGGTGGGGAGCAGTACTTC; cdr3_aa: CASSLTGQGGEQYF
d_call: TRBD1; clone_size: NA; j_call: TRBJ2-1; v_call: TRBV13; cdr3_nt: TGTGCCAGCAGCCCACAAGGACAGGGCTCCTACAATGAGCAGTTCTTC; cdr3_aa: CASSPQGQGSYNEQFF